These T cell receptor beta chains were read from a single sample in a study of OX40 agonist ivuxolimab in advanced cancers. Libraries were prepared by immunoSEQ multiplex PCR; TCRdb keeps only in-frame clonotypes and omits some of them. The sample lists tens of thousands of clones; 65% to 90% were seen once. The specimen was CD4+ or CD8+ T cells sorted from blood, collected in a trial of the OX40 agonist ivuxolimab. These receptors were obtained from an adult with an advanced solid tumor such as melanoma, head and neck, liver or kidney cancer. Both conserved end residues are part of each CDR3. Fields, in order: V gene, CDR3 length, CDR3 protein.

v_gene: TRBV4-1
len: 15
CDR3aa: CASSLSRGDGSPLHF

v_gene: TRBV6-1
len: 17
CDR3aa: CASSEARGGTGVEGYTF

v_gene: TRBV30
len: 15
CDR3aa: CAWSPRAGVAGELFF

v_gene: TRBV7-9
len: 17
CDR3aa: CASSSNTGNSLNTEAFF

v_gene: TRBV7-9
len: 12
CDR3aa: CASSLGGNIQYF

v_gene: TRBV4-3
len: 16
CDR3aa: CASSQGRLEPTGELFF

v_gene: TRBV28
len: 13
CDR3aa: CASRAGSGYEQYF

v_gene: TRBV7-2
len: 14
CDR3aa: CASSFSGSGYEQYF

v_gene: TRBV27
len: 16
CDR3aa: CASSPGTSGRAYEQYF

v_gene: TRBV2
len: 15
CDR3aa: CASSDKGVSSYEQYF

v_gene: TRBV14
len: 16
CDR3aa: CASSFTPGQLNTEAFF

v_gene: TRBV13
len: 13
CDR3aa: CASSLIITGELFF

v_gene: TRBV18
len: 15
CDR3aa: CASSLGGGLYTEAFF

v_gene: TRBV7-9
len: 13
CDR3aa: CASSFDTNYGYTF

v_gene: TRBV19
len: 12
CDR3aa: CASSMFDTEAFF

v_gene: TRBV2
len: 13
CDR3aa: CASTRQGQETQYF

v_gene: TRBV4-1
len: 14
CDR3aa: CASSPLAGADTQYF

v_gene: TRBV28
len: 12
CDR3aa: CASSFFGYGYTF

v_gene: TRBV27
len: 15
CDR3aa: CASSGSGPLYNEQFF

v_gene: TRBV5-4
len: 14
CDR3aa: CASSVDRESYGYTF

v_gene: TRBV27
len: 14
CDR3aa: CASSSDRGVYEQYF

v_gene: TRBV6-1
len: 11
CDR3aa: CASSAITEAFF

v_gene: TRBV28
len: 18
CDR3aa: CASSPRQGQTSYQETQYF

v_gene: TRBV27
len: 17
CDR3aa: CASSYLGATGMQETQYF

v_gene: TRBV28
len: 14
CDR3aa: CASSLATGSYGYTF

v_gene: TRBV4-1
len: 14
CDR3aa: CASSQVGDTGELFF

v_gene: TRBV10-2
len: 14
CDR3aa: CASRPTGGDSPLHF

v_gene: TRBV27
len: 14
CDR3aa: CASSFGQENEKLFF

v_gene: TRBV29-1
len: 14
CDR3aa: CSVGLAGSTDTQYF

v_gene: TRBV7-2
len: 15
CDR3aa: CASSYSSGGANEQFF

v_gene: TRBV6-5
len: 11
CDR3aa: CASSPGGLQFF

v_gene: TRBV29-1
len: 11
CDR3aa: CSVEDGGTQYF

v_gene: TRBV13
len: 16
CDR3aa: CASSLRSLEGNQPQHF

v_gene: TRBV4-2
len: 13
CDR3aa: CASSHPGADEQFF

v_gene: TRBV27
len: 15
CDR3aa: CASSAGTFRTDTQYF

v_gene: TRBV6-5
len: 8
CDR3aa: CATYEQYF

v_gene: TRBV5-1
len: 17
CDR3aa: CASSPIPLTGTNSPLHF

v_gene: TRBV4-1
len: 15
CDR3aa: CASSQRLAGTYEQYF

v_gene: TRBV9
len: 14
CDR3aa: CASSVGVGRNEQYF

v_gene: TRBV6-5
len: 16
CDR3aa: CASSLGQGTDSTEAFF

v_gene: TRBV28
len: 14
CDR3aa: CASSGDRQNYGYTF

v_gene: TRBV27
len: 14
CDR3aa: CASGFQGISSEQYF

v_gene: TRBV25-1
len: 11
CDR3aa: CASSSGARDTF

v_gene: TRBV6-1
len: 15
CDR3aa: CASSELVGGGTEAFF

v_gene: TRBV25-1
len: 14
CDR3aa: CASSEGASWAEQYF

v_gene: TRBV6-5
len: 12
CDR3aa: CASSYEGNIQYF

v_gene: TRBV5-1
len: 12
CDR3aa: CASSLLGYEQYF

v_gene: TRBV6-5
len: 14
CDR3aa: CASTDRLNTGELFF

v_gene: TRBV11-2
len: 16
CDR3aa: CASSDKGQTYQETQYF

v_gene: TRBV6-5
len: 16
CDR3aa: CASSYGQGEAYNEQFF

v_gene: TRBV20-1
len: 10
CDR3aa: CSASVNEQYF